This entry concerns a single TCR beta chain. These data belong to a study of OX40 agonist ivuxolimab in advanced cancers. About the study: An agonistic human IgG2 monoclonal antibody against OX40 (CD134) was given. Checkpoint inhibitors had been given previously to 35% to 50% of patients.

The table came from immunoSEQ multiplex PCR; TCRdb's copy has only in-frame clones and leaves some out. The table lists 85,000 to 90,000 clones, around 85% of them singletons. CDR1 and CDR2 (germline): DFQATT, SNEGSKA (reference sequence). V was clipped by 0 bases and J by 9 bases, with 6 bases between them. The CDR3 spans 11 residues. The source of this sequence is an adult with an advanced solid tumor such as melanoma, head and neck, liver or kidney cancer. This chain joins TRBV20-1 and TRBJ1-5; unclear D gene. The sequenced sample was CD4+ or CD8+ T cells sorted from blood, obtained in a trial of the OX40 agonist ivuxolimab. CDR3: CSARDLGPQHF. In DNA, the CDR3 is TGCAGTGCTAGAGATCTGGGGCCCCAGCATTTT.